Below, 19 T cell receptor beta chains from the same sample are listed, as sequenced in a study of shared clonotypes between healthy human individuals. The protocol was immunoSEQ multiplex PCR, while the TCRdb copy is restricted to in-frame clones and leaves out a portion. Here the sample spans more than 2 million clones, 90% to 95% being singletons. Positively selected for CCR7, the CD45RO-negative cells used as naive CD8 cells excluded terminally differentiated effector memory CD45RA+ cells. Sequenced sample: naive CD8+ T cells from PBMCs. These receptors were taken from a man between 18 and 29 years old in good health. Some clones in this sample may be carry-over from other donors' samples.

Notes on this clone: In the same sample, other DNA sequences code for this CDR3. The CDR3 DNA sequence: TGTGCCAGTAGTACGGGACAGTCCTACGAGCAGTACTTC. This codes for CASSTGQSYEQYF. The chain employs TRBV19 and TRBJ2-7, with 7 bases lining up with TRBD1. Trimming cost V 4 bases and J 1 base; bases outside gene matches: 1. This CDR3 has 13 residues. Germline assignment: CDR1 LNHDA and CDR2 SQIVND (reference sequence).

The J gene is TRBJ1-2, the V gene TRBV19, with 7 bases aligning to TRBD1. CDR3 size: 14 residues. Germline lookup yields CDR1 LNHDA and CDR2 SQIVND (reference sequence). The V segment lost 5 bases and the J segment 5 bases; nucleotides outside the gene matches: 8. The DNA of the CDR3 is TGTGCCAGTAGTCCGGAGACAGGGAGGTATGGCTACACCTTC. Translated: CASSPETGRYGYTF.

This clone has just one count. V and J are TRBV29-1 and TRBJ1-1; possibly TRBD1 for D (5 bases). Per the germline V gene, CDR1 is SQVTM and CDR2 is ANQGSEA. With 1 base removed from V and 4 bases from J, the gap between germline ends came to 13 bases. The CDR3 runs to 14 residues. The CDR3 DNA is TGCAGCGTTGAAGGGGGCGCCTCGGTCACTGAAGCTTTCTTT. Its protein is CSVEGGASVTEAFF.

The chain has TRBV13 and TRBJ2-1; 10 bases line up with TRBD2. V shed 5 bases and J 9 bases; nucleotides not matched to a gene: 10. The V gene's germline CDR1 is PRHDT and CDR2 FYEKMQ (reference sequence). The CDR3 extends over 15 amino acids. The CDR3 nucleotides are TGTGCCAGCAGCCCAGGACTAGCGGCCGGGGCTGAGCAGTTCTTC. Translation gives CASSPGLAAGAEQFF.

The V gene is TRBV15, the J gene TRBJ2-7, with 10 positions matching TRBD1. Germline-derived CDR1 and CDR2 are LNHNV and YYDKDF (reference sequence). This CDR3 contains 14 residues. V was pared by 4 bases and J by 3 bases, with 3 bases of the junction left unmatched. The CDR3 coding sequence is TGTGCCACCAGCATGGGACAGGGGAGCTACGAGCAGTACTTC. Translated, it gives CATSMGQGSYEQYF.

Concerning this clone itself: Other nucleotide sequences in the sample specify the same CDR3. CDR3 DNA sequence: TGTGCCAGCAGTTTAGGTACAAGCTCCTACAATGAGCAGTTCTTC. Its protein is CASSLGTSSYNEQFF. The chain employs TRBV27 and TRBJ2-1; D is undetermined. Trimming pared 2 bases from V and 0 bases from J, leaving 8 bases between. Germline values: CDR1 MNHEY, CDR2 SMNVEV (reference sequence). The CDR3 contains 15 residues.

The gene calls are TRBV27 and TRBJ2-7, with D possibly called TRBD1 or TRBD2 (7 bases each). Germline lookup yields CDR1 MNHEY and CDR2 SMNVEV (reference sequence). This CDR3 has 17 amino acids. Trimming stripped 3 bases from V and 3 bases from J, with 21 bases between. CDR3 residues: CASSLGTPGGGDYEQYF. CDR3 DNA sequence: TGTGCCAGCAGTTTGGGCACCCCAGGGGGGGGCGACTACGAGCAGTACTTC.

The chain combines TRBV4-2 with TRBJ2-7, with TRBD1 as a possible D gene (6 bases). The CDR3 extends over 12 amino acids. V lost 5 bases and J 5 bases, leaving 10 bases between the germline ends. The germline gives CDR1 LGHNA, CDR2 YNFKEQ. CDR3 nucleotide sequence: TGTGCCAGCAGCTATCGACAGGACGAGCAGTACTTC. It is translated as CASSYRQDEQYF.

This chain links TRBV7-9 with TRBJ2-7; TRBD1 matches at 10 bases. The trim removed 5 bases at V and 3 bases at J, leaving 4 bases unmatched. The CDR3 sequence is 14 residues long. Germline V gives CDR1 SEHNR, CDR2 FQNEAQ (reference sequence). CDR3 nucleotides: TGTGCCAGCAGCCAGCGGGACAGGGGCTACGAGCAGTACTTC. Its translation: CASSQRDRGYEQYF.

The V and J genes are TRBV27 and TRBJ2-1; 14 bases are a match to TRBD2. Germline V gene data show CDR1 as MNHEY and CDR2 as SMNVEV (reference sequence). This CDR3 region has 18 residues. V was pared by 3 bases and J by 7 bases, with 11 bases of the junction left unmatched. The CDR3 nucleotides are TGTGCCAGCAGTTTCCAACTGACTAGCGGGAGGGCCGGGAATGAGCAGTTCTTC. This encodes CASSFQLTSGRAGNEQFF.

The chain carries TRBV7-2 and TRBJ2-1; 11 nucleotides match TRBD2. The CDR3 covers 17 residues. Trimming took 7 bases from V and 3 from J; bases not matched to a gene: 11. CDR1 is SGHTA and CDR2 is FQGNSA in the germline V gene. The CDR3 DNA follows: TGTGCCAGCAATTTAGCGGGAGGGCCGGTTCGCTACAATGAGCAGTTCTTC. Its protein product is CASNLAGGPVRYNEQFF.

The chain has TRBV5-6 and TRBJ2-7, with 9 nucleotides matching TRBD1. Germline CDR1 reads SGHDT; CDR2 reads YYEEEE. Unmatched junction bases numbered 8, after V lost 1 base and J lost 6 bases. CDR3 size: 15 residues. The CDR3 protein is CASSLSGTGRIEQYF. The CDR3 nucleotides read TGTGCCAGCAGCTTGTCGGGGACAGGGAGGATCGAGCAGTACTTC.

The chain uses TRBV5-8 and TRBJ2-1, with unresolved D. V lost 0 bases and J lost 2, with 6 bases in between. The CDR3 has 14 residues. CDR1 is SGHTS and CDR2 is YDEGEE in the germline V gene. CDR3 region: CASSLGRTYNEQFF. The CDR3 DNA sequence: TGTGCCAGCAGCTTGGGGCGGACCTACAATGAGCAGTTCTTC. Full variable domain (missing parts from reference TRBV5-8 and TRBJ2-1): EAGVTQSPTHLIKTRGQQATLRCSPISGHTSVYWYQQALGLGLQFLLWYDEGEERNRGNFPPRFSGRQFPNYSSELNVNALELEDSALYLCASSLGRTYNEQFFGPGTRLTVL.

The chain links TRBV19 to TRBJ2-3; the D is unclear. V shed 6 bases and J shed 0 bases, with 13 bases lying between them. CDR1 is LNHDA and CDR2 is SQIVND in the germline V gene (reference sequence). CDR3 length: 15 amino acids. The CDR3 reads CASSPELRSTDTQYF. Written as DNA, the CDR3 is TGTGCCAGTAGCCCGGAGCTCCGCAGCACAGATACGCAGTATTTT.

The rearrangement uses TRBV7-3 and TRBJ2-7; possibly TRBD2 for D (5 bases). Germline V gene lookup returns CDR1 SGHTA and CDR2 FQGTGA. The CDR3 spans 16 residues. Trimming pared 5 bases from V and 2 bases from J, leaving 19 bases between. The CDR3 protein is CASSPAKANGAYEQYF. The CDR3 DNA reads TGTGCCAGCAGCCCAGCGAAGGCGAACGGGGCCTACGAGCAGTACTTC.

On this clone itself: Just one base apart from a much larger clone, this may be a read error. Other DNA sequences in the sample encode the same CDR3. The V and J genes are TRBV5-6 and TRBJ2-7; D is undetermined. CDR1 and CDR2 from the germline V gene are SGHDT and YYEEEE. Deletions cut 3 bases from V and 1 base from J, with 2 bases between. This CDR3 contains 11 residues. The CDR3 nucleotides read TGTGCCAGCAGCTCATCCTACGAGCAGTACTTC. Translating gives CASSSSYEQYF.

The chain links TRBV27 to TRBJ2-7; no clear D gene. The V gene lost 2 bases and the J gene lost 3 bases, with 14 bases spanning the gap. The CDR3 is 15 amino acids. The germline gives CDR1 MNHEY, CDR2 SMNVEV (reference sequence). The CDR3 DNA sequence: TGTGCCAGCAGTTTAAGGAACAGTTTCCACTACGAGCAGTACTTC. Translation: CASSLRNSFHYEQYF.

With respect to this clone: Since a much larger clone is just one base distant, this may be a read error. The chain uses TRBV19 and TRBJ1-5; tentatively, D is TRBD1 (5 bases). V was trimmed by 3 bases and J by 0 bases, leaving 6 bases between them. Germline V gene data show CDR1 as LNHDA and CDR2 as SQIVND (reference sequence). This CDR3 is 14 amino acids long. Here the CDR3 reads CASSIRVSNQPQHF. The CDR3 DNA is TGTGCCAGTAGTATCAGGGTTAGCAATCAGCCCCAGCATTTT.

This clone has only one observation. This sequence joins TRBV7-6 and TRBJ1-3; TRBD1 agrees at 8 bases. Trimming removed 0 bases from V and 0 bases from J; junction bases left unmatched: 4. Germline V gene sequence: CDR1 SGHVS, CDR2 FNYEAQ. The CDR3 consists of 17 residues. The CDR3 bases are TGTGCCAGCAGCTTAGCGGGACAGGCCTACTCTGGAAACACCATATATTTT. Its protein product is CASSLAGQAYSGNTIYF. Drawing the rest from reference TRBV7-6 and TRBJ1-3, the complete variable domain is GAGVSQSPRYKVTKRGQDVALRCDPISGHVSLYWYRQALGQGPEFLTYFNYEAQQDKSGLPNDRFSAERPEGSISTLTIQRTEQRDSAMYRCASSLAGQAYSGNTIYFGEGSWLTVV.